One sample yielded the 15 T cell receptor beta chains listed below, sequenced in a study of identical twins. TCRdb reprocessed the 5' RACE reads with MiXCR, giving one entry per CDR3 protein. Among 1.5 million to 2 million distinct CDR3 sequences listed, about 32% were seen once. Sequencing input: cord blood. Source of these receptors: a newborn girl in good health.

This clonotype was seen more than once but under ten times. This chain joins TRBV12-3 or TRBV12-4 and TRBJ1-1; unclear D gene. The V gene lost 5 bases and the J gene lost 8 bases, with 15 bases spanning the gap. This CDR3 comprises 13 residues. The CDR3 region has the DNA TGTGCCAGCAGTCTACCGACTGTTCAAGAAGCTTTCTTT. This gives the protein CASSLPTVQEAFF.

The chain joins TRBV25-1 to TRBJ1-4; the match to TRBD1 covers 11 bases. With 4 bases clipped from V and 7 bases from J, the junction kept 5 bases outside the gene matches. The germline V gene has CDR1 MGHDK and CDR2 SYGVNS. The CDR3 covers 15 residues. CDR3 loop: CASSAGQGAREKLFF. Written as DNA, the CDR3 is TGTGCCAGCAGTGCAGGACAGGGGGCGCGTGAAAAACTGTTTTTT.

The chain links TRBV28 to TRBJ1-2; D perhaps matches TRBD1 (5 bases). The V end was cut by 2 bases, the J end by 1 base, with 11 bases between. Germline loops: CDR1 MDHEN, CDR2 SYDVKM. The CDR3 extends over 15 amino acids. The CDR3 DNA sequence: TGTGCCAGCAGTTTAAGGGCAGGGTTTAACTATGGCTACACCTTC. It encodes CASSLRAGFNYGYTF.

This rearrangement joins TRBV14 to TRBJ2-1, with 9 bases aligning to TRBD1. V trimming: 3 bases; J trimming: 7 bases; junction bases outside the gene matches: 13. CDR3 length: 17 amino acids. Per the germline V gene, CDR1 is SGHDN and CDR2 is FVKESK. For the CDR3, the DNA is TGTGCCAGCAGCCACAGAGTAAACAGGGGGCGCGGGAATGAGCAGTTCTTC. Protein sequence: CASSHRVNRGRGNEQFF.

This clonotype was recorded many times. The chain has TRBV6-1 and TRBJ1-4, with a weak D call TRBD1 (6 bases). V gave up 6 bases and J gave up 0 bases, with 14 bases separating them. Germline-derived CDR1 and CDR2 are MNHNS and SASEGT. The CDR3 is made up of 16 amino acids. CDR3 in amino acids: CASSSGQLATNEKLFF. The DNA for the CDR3 is TGTGCCAGCAGCTCCGGACAGCTGGCAACTAATGAAAAACTGTTTTTT.

CDR3 sequence: CASSFSPAGHTYEQFF. Written as DNA, the CDR3 is TGTGCCAGCAGTTTCTCCCCTGCGGGTCACACCTACGAGCAGTTCTTC. This sequence joins TRBV27 and TRBJ2-1, with D possibly TRBD2 on 5 matching bases. V lost 3 bases and J lost 10, with 22 bases in between. CDR3 length equals 16 residues. Germline lookup yields CDR1 MNHEY and CDR2 SMNVEV (reference sequence).

The table lists this clonotype with many counts. The V and J genes are TRBV12-3 or TRBV12-4 and TRBJ2-1, with 11 bases identical to TRBD2. V shed 6 bases and J 2 bases; nucleotides not matched to a gene: 3. The CDR3 extends over 15 amino acids. CDR3 sequence (DNA): TGTGCCAGCAGGGGACTAGCGGCTACCTACAATGAGCAGTTCTTC. Amino acids: CASRGLAATYNEQFF.

This clonotype was counted ten times or more. V is TRBV6-5 and J is TRBJ2-7, with D perhaps TRBD1 (6 bases). This CDR3 spans 13 amino acids. The V end lost 2 bases, the J end lost 4 bases, and 9 bases lay between the germline ends. The germline gives CDR1 MNHEY, CDR2 SVGAGI. This CDR3 is CASSYQTGYEQYF. DNA for the CDR3: TGTGCCAGCAGTTACCAGACAGGTTACGAGCAGTACTTC.

In its sample, this clonotype was seen once. This chain uses TRBV5-1 with TRBJ1-5; D not certain. The CDR3 consists of 17 residues. Trimming took 4 bases from V and 0 from J, leaving 17 bases between them. In germline, CDR1 is SGHRS, CDR2 YFSETQ. The CDR3 loop reads CASSPGAEGYSNQPQHF. In DNA, the CDR3 is TGCGCCAGCAGCCCCGGAGCAGAGGGATATAGCAATCAGCCCCAGCATTTT.

Worth noting for this clonotype: A much larger clone is a single base away; this may be a read error. The chain uses TRBV27 and TRBJ2-7, with 8 bases identical to TRBD2. The J call could be wrong; TRBJ2-5 is a better fit for the DNA end. CDR3 length: 13 amino acids. Germline loops: CDR1 MNHEY, CDR2 SMNVEV (reference sequence). CDR3: CASSFSGIGTQYF. CDR3 coding DNA: TGTGCCAGCAGTTTTAGCGGGATTGGGACCCAGTACTTC.

This sequence joins TRBV6-1 and TRBJ2-1; the D gene is possibly TRBD2 (6 bases). V was trimmed by 1 base and J by 4 bases, leaving 14 bases between them. Germline values: CDR1 MNHNS, CDR2 SASEGT. The CDR3 is 16 amino acids. The DNA of the CDR3 is TGTGCCAGCAGTGAAGTGGCGGGACTTCTTTACAATGAGCAGTTCTTC. Protein: CASSEVAGLLYNEQFF.

The chain links TRBV20-1 to TRBJ2-4; D is undetermined. With the DNA end fitting TRBJ2-7 better, the J assignment may be wrong. The CDR3 runs 15 residues. CDR1 is DFQATT, CDR2 SNEGSKA, per germline (reference sequence). The CDR3, as DNA: TGCAGTGCCGAGGCTTTTGACGGCTTCGACTACGAGCAGTACTTC. Its protein product is CSAEAFDGFDYEQYF.

This chain uses TRBV12-3 or TRBV12-4 with TRBJ2-7; D gene unclear. V was clipped by 3 bases and J by 0 bases, with 9 bases between them. The length of the CDR3 is 14 residues. DNA for the CDR3: TGTGCCAGCAGTTTCCATATTAGCTCCTACGAGCAGTACTTC. It yields the protein CASSFHISSYEQYF.

This clonotype showed up just a few times. The chain uses TRBV5-1 and TRBJ1-4; possibly TRBD1 for D (5 bases). The V gene lost 5 bases and the J gene lost 2 bases, with 13 bases spanning the gap. This CDR3 contains 15 residues. The germline CDR1 and CDR2 sequences are SGHRS and YFSETQ. CDR3 nucleotides: TGCGCCAGCAGAACCCGACAGCCTACTAATGAAAAACTGTTTTTT. This encodes CASRTRQPTNEKLFF.

This clonotype was recorded a few times. This rearrangement joins TRBV18 to TRBJ2-7, with D tentatively TRBD1 (6 bases). Germline CDR1 KGHSH, CDR2 LQKENI. V shed 3 bases and J shed 7 bases, with 19 bases lying between them. CDR3 length equals 15 residues. The CDR3 loop is CASSPRDKNYNEQYF. The CDR3 coding sequence is TGTGCCAGCTCACCCCGGGACAAAAACTACAATGAGCAGTACTTC.